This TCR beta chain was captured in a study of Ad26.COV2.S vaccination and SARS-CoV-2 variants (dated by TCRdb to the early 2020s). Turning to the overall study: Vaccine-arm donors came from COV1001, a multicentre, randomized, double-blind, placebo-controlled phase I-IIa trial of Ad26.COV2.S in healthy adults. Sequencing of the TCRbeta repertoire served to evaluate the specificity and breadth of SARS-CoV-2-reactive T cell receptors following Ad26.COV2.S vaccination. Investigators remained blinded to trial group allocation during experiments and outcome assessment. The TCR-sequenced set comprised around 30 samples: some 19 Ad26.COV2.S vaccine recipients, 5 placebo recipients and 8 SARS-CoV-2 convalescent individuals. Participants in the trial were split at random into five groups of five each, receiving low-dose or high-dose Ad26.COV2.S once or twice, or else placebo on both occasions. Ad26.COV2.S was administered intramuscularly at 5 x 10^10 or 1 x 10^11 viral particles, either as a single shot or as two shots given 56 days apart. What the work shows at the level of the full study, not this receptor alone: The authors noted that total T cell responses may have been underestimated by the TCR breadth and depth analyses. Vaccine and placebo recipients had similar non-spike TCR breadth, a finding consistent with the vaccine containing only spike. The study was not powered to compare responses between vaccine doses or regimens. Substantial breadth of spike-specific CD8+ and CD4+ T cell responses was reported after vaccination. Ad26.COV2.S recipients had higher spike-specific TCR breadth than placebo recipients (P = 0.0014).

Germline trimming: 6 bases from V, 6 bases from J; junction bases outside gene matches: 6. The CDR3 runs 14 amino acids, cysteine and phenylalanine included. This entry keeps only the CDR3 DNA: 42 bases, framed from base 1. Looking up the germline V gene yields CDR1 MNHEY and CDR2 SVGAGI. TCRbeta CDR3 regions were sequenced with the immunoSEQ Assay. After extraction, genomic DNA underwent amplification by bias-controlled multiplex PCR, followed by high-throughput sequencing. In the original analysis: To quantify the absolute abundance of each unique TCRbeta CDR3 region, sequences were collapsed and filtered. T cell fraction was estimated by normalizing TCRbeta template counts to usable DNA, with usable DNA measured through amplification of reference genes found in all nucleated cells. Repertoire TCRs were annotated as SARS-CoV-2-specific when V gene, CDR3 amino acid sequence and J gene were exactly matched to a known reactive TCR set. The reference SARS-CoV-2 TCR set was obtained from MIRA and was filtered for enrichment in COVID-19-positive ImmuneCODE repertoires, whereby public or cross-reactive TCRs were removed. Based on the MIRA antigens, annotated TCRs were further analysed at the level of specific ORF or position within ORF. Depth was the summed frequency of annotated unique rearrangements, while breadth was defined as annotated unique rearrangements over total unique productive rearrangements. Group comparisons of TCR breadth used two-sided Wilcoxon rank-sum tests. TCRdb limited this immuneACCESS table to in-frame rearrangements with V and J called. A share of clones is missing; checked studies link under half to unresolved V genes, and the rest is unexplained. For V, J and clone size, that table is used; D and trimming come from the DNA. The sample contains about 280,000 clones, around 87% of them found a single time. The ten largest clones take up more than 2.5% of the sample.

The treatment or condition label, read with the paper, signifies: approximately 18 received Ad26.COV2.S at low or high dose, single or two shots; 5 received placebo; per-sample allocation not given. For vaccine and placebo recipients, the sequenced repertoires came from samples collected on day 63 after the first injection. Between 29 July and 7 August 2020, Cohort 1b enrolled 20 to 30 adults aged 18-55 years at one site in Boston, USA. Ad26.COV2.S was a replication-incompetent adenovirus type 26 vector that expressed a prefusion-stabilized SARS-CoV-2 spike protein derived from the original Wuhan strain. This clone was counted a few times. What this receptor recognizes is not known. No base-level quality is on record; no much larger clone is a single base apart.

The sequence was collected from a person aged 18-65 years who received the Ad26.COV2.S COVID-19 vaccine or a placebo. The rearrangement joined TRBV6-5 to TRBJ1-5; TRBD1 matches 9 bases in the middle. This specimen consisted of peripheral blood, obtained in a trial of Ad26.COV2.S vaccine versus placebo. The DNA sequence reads TGTGCCAGCAGAGCAACAGGGGGCGGTCAGCCCCAGCATTTT. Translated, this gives CASRATGGGQPQHF.